This TCR beta chain was identified during a study of blood T cell repertoires in COVID-19. Study as a whole: COVID-19 samples collected from the United States, Italy and Spain covered acute and convalescent phases. From T cells, B-cell-depleted T cells, or PBMCs came the material, which was cDNA or gDNA.

This CDR3 is built from 10 residues. Germline V CDR1 and CDR2: SQVTM, ANQGSEA. V was shortened by 7 bases and J by 12 bases, with 15 bases between the two germline ends. Per the study methods: Amplification from reference gene primers served as the basis for estimated nucleated cell counts. Generated by immunoSEQ multiplex PCR, the TCRdb table keeps only in-frame clones and is missing some. V, J and clone size derive from that table, while D and trimming were established from the DNA sequence. The sample lists fewer than 35,000 clones, about 91% occurring once. Sample: peripheral blood. This clonotype originated in a human donor in a cohort sampled during active COVID-19. The chain recombines TRBV29-1 with TRBJ1-1, with D hard to call. The CDR3 nucleotides read TGCAGCGCCGCTGACTTGGGTCCTTTCTTT. This codes for CSAADLGPFF.